These 24 T cell receptor beta chains share one sample of origin, sequenced in a study of cytomegalovirus exposure and HLA in healthy donors. Both 60 Vbeta primers and 13 Jbeta primers went into the PCR. Data came from immunoSEQ multiplex PCR; TCRdb stores just in-frame clones and leaves some out. This table holds approximately 96,000 clones, around two thirds found once. Sequenced: PBMCs. These receptor sequences come from a male donor in good health and CMV-seronegative.

The table lists this clone with a few counts. The chain's CDR3 is CASNSGSHEQFF. CDR3 coding DNA: TGTGCCAGTAATAGCGGGAGTCATGAGCAGTTCTTC. The chain has TRBV19 and TRBJ2-1, with TRBD2 matching 9 bases. J lost 8 bases, V lost 7 bases, and 3 bases had no gene match. Germline CDR1 and CDR2: LNHDA and SQIVND (reference sequence). The CDR3 consists of 12 residues.

J is TRBJ1-3 and V is TRBV9; D is unclear. The CDR3 length is 19 residues. Trimming stripped 3 bases from V and 1 base from J, with 23 bases between. CDR1 is SGDLS, CDR2 YYNGEE, per germline. Written as DNA, the CDR3 is TGTGCCAGCAGCGACTCAGAAAGAGGTGGGAGGTCATCTGGAAACACCATATATTTT. Translated, it gives CASSDSERGGRSSGNTIYF.

This clone was seen a single time. V is TRBV6-5 and J is TRBJ2-5, with 8 bases fitting TRBD1. The germline gives CDR1 MNHEY, CDR2 SVGAGI. After removal of 6 bases from V and 5 bases from J, the junction contained 8 bases not matched to a gene. There are 14 residues in the CDR3. Written as DNA, the CDR3 is TGTGCCAGCAGACCCCGGACAGGGCTTGAGACCCAGTACTTC. This gives the protein CASRPRTGLETQYF.

The gene calls are TRBV7-9 and TRBJ1-1; D not resolved. This CDR3 comprises 11 residues. Germline V CDR1 and CDR2: SEHNR, FQNEAQ (reference sequence). V dropped 5 bases and J dropped 7 bases, with 8 bases sitting between them. The CDR3 region has the DNA TGTGCCAGCAGCCCAGTCCTTGAAGCTTTCTTT. It codes for CASSPVLEAFF.

This clone was seen a handful of times. The chain employs TRBV30 and TRBJ2-7; 7 bases line up with TRBD2. The CDR3 consists of 14 residues. The V gene's germline CDR1 is GTSNPN and CDR2 SVGIG (reference sequence). V was clipped by 3 bases and J by 5 bases; unmatched bases: 10. This CDR3 reads CAWRTLGGTHEQYF. CDR3 nucleotide sequence: TGTGCCTGGAGGACCCTCGGGGGGACCCACGAGCAGTACTTC.

V usage is TRBV28 and J usage is TRBJ2-5, with a weak D call TRBD2 (5 bases). This CDR3 has 13 residues. Germline V gene lookup returns CDR1 MDHEN and CDR2 SYDVKM. Between the trimmed V and J ends, which lost 6 bases and 1 base, there was a span of 9 bases. CDR3 sequence reads: CASRRAAQETQYF. CDR3 coding DNA: TGTGCCAGCAGGAGAGCGGCCCAAGAGACCCAGTACTTC.

This CDR3 is CASSFIYNEQFF. In nucleotides, the CDR3 is TGTGCCAGCAGTTTTATATACAATGAGCAGTTCTTC. This chain joins TRBV28 and TRBJ2-1; no clear D gene. The CDR3 is 12 residues long. Germline V lookup: CDR1 MDHEN, CDR2 SYDVKM. With 3 bases removed from V and 4 bases from J, the gap between germline ends came to 4 bases.

This clone is a singleton in its sample. The V call is TRBV30, the J call TRBJ1-6, with D possibly matching TRBD1 (5 bases). Per germline, CDR1 GTSNPN and CDR2 SVGIG (reference sequence). The CDR3 sequence is 12 residues long. The V and J ends lost 5 bases and 7 bases respectively, with 9 bases between them. Written as DNA, the CDR3 is TGTGCCTGGGGCAGGGCGAATTCACCCCTCCACTTT. This translates into CAWGRANSPLHF. Together with reference TRBV30 and TRBJ1-6, the CDR3 gives the full variable domain: SQTIHQWPATLVQPVGSPLSLECTVEGTSNPNLYWYRQAAGRGLQLLFYSVGIGQISSEVPQNLSASRPQDRQFILSSKKLLLSDSGFYLCAWGRANSPLHFGNGTRLTVT.

The chain carries TRBV5-1 and TRBJ2-1; 10 bases are shared with TRBD2. V was clipped by 6 bases and J by 2 bases; unmatched bases: 11. The germline V gene has CDR1 SGHRS and CDR2 YFSETQ. The CDR3 loop spans 17 amino acids. This chain's CDR3 is CASNETAGGHPYNEQFF. The CDR3 nucleotides read TGCGCCAGCAACGAAACAGCGGGAGGGCATCCCTACAATGAGCAGTTCTTC. The full variable domain, with the rest looked up from reference TRBV5-1 and TRBJ2-1, is KAGVTQTPRYLIKTRGQQVTLSCSPISGHRSVSWYQQTPGQGLQFLFEYFSETQRNKGNFPGRFSGRQFSNSRSEMNVSTLELGDSALYLCASNETAGGHPYNEQFFGPGTRLTVL.

J is TRBJ2-7 and V is TRBV7-2, with TRBD1 as a possible D gene (6 bases). Deletions cut 7 bases from V and 0 bases from J, with 10 bases between. Germline-derived CDR1 and CDR2 are SGHTA and FQGNSA. This CDR3 has 13 residues. The CDR3 loop is CASNTGSSYEQYF. The CDR3 DNA follows: TGTGCCAGCAACACAGGGAGCTCCTACGAGCAGTACTTC.

The chain links TRBV9 to TRBJ1-2; D may be TRBD1 (6 bases). Germline V gives CDR1 SGDLS, CDR2 YYNGEE. The CDR3 is 14 residues long. V lost 2 bases to trimming and J lost 8 bases, with 16 bases between them. CDR3 sequence: CASSVAGDIWGYTF. The CDR3 nucleotides read TGTGCCAGCAGCGTCGCAGGGGACATTTGGGGCTACACCTTC.

The chain combines TRBV29-1 with TRBJ1-1; TRBD1 agrees at 7 bases. From germline, CDR1 is SQVTM and CDR2 ANQGSEA. V lost 2 bases and J lost 0; bases outside the gene matches: 3. The CDR3 covers 14 residues. The CDR3 region is CSVERQGLNTEAFF. The CDR3 nucleotides are TGCAGCGTTGAAAGACAGGGTCTGAACACTGAAGCTTTCTTT. The whole variable domain, filled in from reference TRBV29-1 and TRBJ1-1, reads SAVISQKPSRDICQRGTSLTIQCQVDSQVTMMFWYRQQPGQSLTLIATANQGSEATYESGFVIDKFPISRPNLTFSTLTVSNMSPEDSSIYLCSVERQGLNTEAFFGQGTRLTVV.

This clone was detected a few times. The genes are TRBV29-1 and TRBJ1-2; 7 bases map to TRBD1. The germline CDR1 and CDR2 sequences are SQVTM and ANQGSEA. This CDR3 contains 12 residues. J gave up 0 bases and V 6 bases, and 1 base lay outside the gene matches. The CDR3 spells CSVGQANYGYTF. The CDR3 nucleotides read TGCAGCGTCGGACAGGCTAACTATGGCTACACCTTC.

DNA of the CDR3: TGTGCCAGCAGCTTAGCCAGTGGAGGGGGCGCGTACTATGGCTACACCTTC. Its translation: CASSLASGGGAYYGYTF. The chain is built from TRBV11-2 and TRBJ1-2, with TRBD1 identical over 7 bases. The CDR3 is made up of 17 amino acids. Trimming at V came to 1 base and at J to 3 bases, leaving 11 bases not matched to a gene. The germline V gene has CDR1 SGHAT and CDR2 FQNNGV.

The sample holds a few counts of this clone. V gene TRBV7-2 combines with J gene TRBJ2-5; no firm D call. Germline V CDR1 and CDR2: SGHTA, FQGNSA. This CDR3 region has 13 residues. The ends were cut back, 3 bases at V and 2 bases at J, with 7 bases in the middle. The CDR3: CASSLANQETQYF. CDR3 nucleotide sequence: TGTGCCAGCAGCTTGGCAAATCAAGAGACCCAGTACTTC.

The CDR3 reads CASSPHSSNQPQHF. CDR3 sequence (DNA): TGTGCCAGCAGTCCCCACAGTAGCAATCAGCCCCAGCATTTT. The gene calls are TRBV27 and TRBJ1-5, with unresolved D. The V end was cut by 5 bases, the J end by 0 bases, with 8 bases between. The CDR3 contains 14 residues. Germline V gives CDR1 MNHEY, CDR2 SMNVEV (reference sequence).

In regard to this clone: No conserved phenylalanine or tryptophan ends this CDR3, so it is likely a read error. This rearrangement joins TRBV27 to TRBJ1-1; 8 positions agree with TRBD1. This CDR3 spans 15 amino acids. V was pared by 8 bases and J by 3 bases, with 11 bases of the junction left unmatched. Germline V gene data show CDR1 as MNHEY and CDR2 as SMNVEV (reference sequence). The CDR3 DNA reads as TGTGCCAGCGGACTAGGACAGGGCGGGTACACTGAAGCTTTCCTT. Its protein is CASGLGQGGYTEAFL.

This rearrangement joins TRBV30 to TRBJ2-3, with D perhaps TRBD2 (6 bases). The germline CDR1 and CDR2 sequences are GTSNPN and SVGIG (reference sequence). With 4 bases removed from V and 6 bases from J, the gap between germline ends came to 20 bases. CDR3 size: 15 residues. This CDR3 is CAWMAGSLARDTQYF. In DNA, the CDR3 is TGTGCCTGGATGGCGGGGTCCCTAGCTCGGGATACGCAGTATTTT.

This chain's CDR3 is CASSLSGALSGELFF. The DNA of the CDR3 is TGCGCCAGCAGCTTGAGTGGGGCGTTATCCGGGGAGCTGTTTTTT. The chain is built from TRBV5-1 and TRBJ2-2; the D gene is possibly TRBD1 (5 bases). CDR1 and CDR2 (germline): SGHRS, YFSETQ. The CDR3 runs 15 residues. Trimming cost V 1 base and J 6 bases, with 13 bases left between them.

CDR3 in DNA: TGTGCCAGCAGTTTATGGGACAGACAAGTTCTCTACGAGCAGTACTTC. This codes for CASSLWDRQVLYEQYF. The V gene is TRBV28, the J gene TRBJ2-7, with D maybe TRBD1 (6 bases). The germline CDR1 and CDR2 sequences are MDHEN and SYDVKM. The CDR3 covers 16 residues. V shed 0 bases and J shed 3 bases, with 15 bases lying between them.

The chain combines TRBV4-1 with TRBJ1-1; 8 positions agree with TRBD1. CDR1 and CDR2 (germline): MGHRA, YSYEKL. This CDR3 has 15 residues. V was clipped by 3 bases and J by 4 bases; unmatched bases: 7. Written as DNA, the CDR3 is TGCGCCAGCAGCCACCCGACAGGGGAGGGCACTGAAGCTTTCTTT. This sequence encodes CASSHPTGEGTEAFF.

The chain carries TRBV5-6 and TRBJ2-7, with D perhaps TRBD1 (5 bases). The ends were cut back, 2 bases at V and 7 bases at J, with 22 bases in the middle. The length of the CDR3 is 16 residues. From germline, CDR1 is SGHDT and CDR2 YYEEEE. The DNA for the CDR3 is TGTGCCAGCAGCTTAGGTGGGGCTGGGATCGGTAGGGAGCAGTACTTC. Translating it yields CASSLGGAGIGREQYF.

The genes are TRBV4-1 and TRBJ2-7, with TRBD1 identical over 12 bases. Germline CDR1 reads MGHRA; CDR2 reads YSYEKL. This CDR3 is 15 amino acids long. With 4 bases clipped from V and 2 bases from J, the junction kept 3 bases outside the gene matches. The CDR3 DNA is TGCGCCAGCAGCCGGGGGACAGGGGGCCCCTACGAGCAGTACTTC. The encoded protein is CASSRGTGGPYEQYF.

This chain joins TRBV27 and TRBJ2-3; a weak D match, TRBD1 (5 bases). The CDR3 is made up of 15 amino acids. Germline CDR1 is MNHEY and CDR2 is SMNVEV (reference sequence). The V end was cut by 2 bases, the J end by 2 bases, with 11 bases between. CDR3 loop: CASSLGRALTDTQYF. CDR3 nucleotides: TGTGCCAGCAGTTTAGGCAGGGCACTCACAGATACGCAGTATTTT.